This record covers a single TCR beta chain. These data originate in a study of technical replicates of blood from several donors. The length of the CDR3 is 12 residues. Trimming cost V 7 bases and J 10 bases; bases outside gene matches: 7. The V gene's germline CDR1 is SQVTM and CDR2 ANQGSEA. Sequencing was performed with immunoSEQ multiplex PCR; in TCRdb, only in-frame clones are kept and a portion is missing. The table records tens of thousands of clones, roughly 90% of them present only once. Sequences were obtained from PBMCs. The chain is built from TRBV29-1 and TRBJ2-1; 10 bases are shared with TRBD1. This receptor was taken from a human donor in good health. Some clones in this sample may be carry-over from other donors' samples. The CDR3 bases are TGCAGCGGAGCCGGGACAGGGGTGGAGCAGTTCTTC. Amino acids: CSGAGTGVEQFF.